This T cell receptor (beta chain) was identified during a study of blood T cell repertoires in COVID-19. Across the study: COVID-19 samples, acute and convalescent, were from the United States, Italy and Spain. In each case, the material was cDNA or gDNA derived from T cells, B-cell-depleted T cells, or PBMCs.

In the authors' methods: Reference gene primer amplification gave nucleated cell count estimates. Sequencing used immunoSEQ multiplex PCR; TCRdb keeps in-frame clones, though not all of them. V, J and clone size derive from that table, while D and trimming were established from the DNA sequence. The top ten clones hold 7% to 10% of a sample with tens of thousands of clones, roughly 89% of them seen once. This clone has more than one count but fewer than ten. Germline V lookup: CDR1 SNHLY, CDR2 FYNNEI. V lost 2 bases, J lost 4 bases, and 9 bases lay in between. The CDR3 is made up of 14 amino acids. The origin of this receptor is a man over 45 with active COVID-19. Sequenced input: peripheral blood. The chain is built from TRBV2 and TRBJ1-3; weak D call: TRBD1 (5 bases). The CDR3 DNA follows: TGTGCCAGCAGTGAATTTGGGGGGGGAAACACCATATATTTT. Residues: CASSEFGGGNTIYF.